The present entry profiles one T cell receptor (beta chain) with its context. This sample stems from a study of blood T cell repertoires in COVID-19. In the study's own analysis: Researchers report that nucleated cell counts were estimated from reference gene primer amplification. Here immunoSEQ multiplex PCR was the method, and the copy in TCRdb shows in-frame clones only, minus some. V, J and clone size are those of that table, while D and trimming were read from the DNA. This table has under 300,000 clones, roughly 80% appearing once. Germline values: CDR1 SEHNR, CDR2 FQNEAQ (reference sequence). V was shortened by 1 base and J by 2 bases, with 9 bases between the two germline ends. The CDR3 is made up of 14 amino acids.

This TCR came from a woman aged 18 to 35 with acute or convalescent COVID-19. This chain uses TRBV7-9 with TRBJ2-7; weak D call: TRBD2 (6 bases). Sequencing was done on a sample of peripheral blood. DNA of the CDR3: TGTGCCAGCAGCTTAGTGGGGACTCCCTACGAGCAGTACTTC. Amino acids: CASSLVGTPYEQYF.